The 18 T cell receptor beta chains in this list originate from one sample, sequenced in a study of radiotherapy plus CTLA-4 blockade in lung cancer. The table came from immunoSEQ multiplex PCR; TCRdb's copy has only in-frame clones and leaves some out. The repertoire includes 53,000 or so clones, around 69% of them detected once, and approximately 10% sits in the top ten. Specimen: peripheral blood, collected from a patient treated with radiotherapy plus ipilimumab. These receptor sequences come from a human donor with non-small cell lung cancer who had stable disease on radiotherapy plus ipilimumab.

J is TRBJ1-5 and V is TRBV7-8, with D perhaps matching TRBD1 (5 bases). V shed 1 base and J shed 7 bases, with 11 bases lying between them. From germline, CDR1 is SGHVS and CDR2 FQNEAQ. The CDR3 length is 14 residues. In nucleotides, the CDR3 is TGTGCCAGCAGCTTAGGGGGGGAGGGACAGCCCCAGCATTTT. It translates to CASSLGGEGQPQHF.

V and J are TRBV10-3 and TRBJ2-5; tentative D call: TRBD1 (6 bases). The CDR3 totals 17 residues. Germline V gene data show CDR1 as ENHRY and CDR2 as SYGVKD. Trimming shortened V by 6 bases and J by 4 bases, and 24 bases separated the two germline ends. CDR3 coding DNA: TGTGCCATCAGCAGCCACAATCCGGGGACATCTGGAGAGACCCAGTACTTC. Translated, it gives CAISSHNPGTSGETQYF.

This chain links TRBV19 with TRBJ2-3; weak D call: TRBD2 (6 bases). V shed 6 bases and J shed 7 bases, with 26 bases lying between them. Per the germline V gene, CDR1 is LNHDA and CDR2 is SQIVND (reference sequence). The CDR3 is made up of 17 amino acids. DNA of the CDR3: TGTGCCAGTAGCATGGCGCAGACTAGTCACCGCCAAAATACGCAGTATTTT. It encodes CASSMAQTSHRQNTQYF.

This clone was found a few times. This sequence joins TRBV9 and TRBJ1-6; D is ambiguous. Germline CDR1 and CDR2: SGDLS and YYNGEE. With 3 bases removed from V and 4 bases from J, the gap between germline ends came to 8 bases. The CDR3 covers 14 residues. The CDR3 here is CASSEQGYNSPLHF. CDR3 nucleotide sequence: TGTGCCAGCAGCGAACAAGGGTATAATTCACCCCTCCACTTT.

This sequence joins TRBV30 and TRBJ1-5, with D uncertain. The CDR3 totals 15 residues. Trimming cost V 0 bases and J 2 bases, with 11 bases left between them. Germline loops: CDR1 GTSNPN, CDR2 SVGIG (reference sequence). The CDR3 coding sequence is TGTGCCTGGAGTGTGCAGGCCATGGGCAATCAGCCCCAGCATTTT. Encoded protein: CAWSVQAMGNQPQHF.

V usage is TRBV18 and J usage is TRBJ1-5; D remains unclear. CDR1 is KGHSH, CDR2 LQKENI, per germline. The CDR3 totals 15 residues. The V gene lost 5 bases and the J gene lost 0 bases, with 11 bases spanning the gap. The CDR3 sequence is CASSRNSDSNQPQHF. The CDR3 coding sequence is TGTGCCAGCTCAAGGAACAGCGATAGCAATCAGCCCCAGCATTTT.

This chain uses TRBV19 with TRBJ1-2; 7 bases align to TRBD1. Germline V lookup: CDR1 LNHDA, CDR2 SQIVND (reference sequence). Unmatched junction bases numbered 12, after V lost 7 bases and J lost 1 base. This CDR3 comprises 16 residues. CDR3 bases: TGTGCCAGTAACCCCGGGACGGACAGGATTAACTATGGCTACACCTTC. Protein sequence: CASNPGTDRINYGYTF.

This clone was counted only a few times. The chain couples TRBV6-5 to TRBJ2-1, with 13 bases fitting TRBD2. Trimming cost V 6 bases and J 8 bases; bases outside gene matches: 7. The CDR3 extends over 15 amino acids. Germline V gene data show CDR1 as MNHEY and CDR2 as SVGAGI. The CDR3 region is CASSRTSGGAHEQFF. CDR3 nucleotide sequence: TGTGCCAGCAGCCGAACTAGCGGGGGGGCCCATGAGCAGTTCTTC.

This clone was counted between two and nine times. The rearrangement links TRBV19 to TRBJ2-5; the D is unclear. Trimming took 6 bases from V and 7 from J, leaving 18 bases between them. Germline-derived CDR1 and CDR2 are LNHDA and SQIVND (reference sequence). This CDR3 contains 14 residues. CDR3 nucleotides: TGTGCCAGTAGCCTCGGGCCCCGCAAGGGGACCCAGTACTTC. This encodes CASSLGPRKGTQYF.

The chain is built from TRBV2 and TRBJ1-4; D is unclear. The CDR3 has 14 amino acids. Per the germline V gene, CDR1 is SNHLY and CDR2 is FYNNEI. Trimming shortened V by 9 bases and J by 2 bases, and 13 bases separated the two germline ends. The CDR3 coding sequence is TGTGCCAGTTCTCCACTGTCGACTAATGAAAAACTGTTTTTT. Protein product: CASSPLSTNEKLFF.

This clone was picked up one time. This chain links TRBV13 with TRBJ2-1; perhaps TRBD1 as D (5 bases). CDR1 is PRHDT and CDR2 is FYEKMQ in the germline V gene (reference sequence). Trimming stripped 4 bases from V and 0 bases from J, with 16 bases between. The CDR3 length is 17 residues. Written as DNA, the CDR3 is TGTGCCAGCAGCTCGCGAGAGACCAGGGACTCCTACAATGAGCAGTTCTTC. Its translation is CASSSRETRDSYNEQFF.

The rearrangement uses TRBV2 and TRBJ2-7, with D possibly being TRBD2 (6 bases). Germline V gene lookup returns CDR1 SNHLY and CDR2 FYNNEI. Trimming took off 5 bases at V and 7 bases at J, with 15 bases between the two ends. This CDR3 contains 13 residues. CDR3 region: CASSPGESGEQYF. The CDR3 bases are TGTGCCAGCAGTCCCGGTGAAAGCGGGGAGCAGTACTTC. The variable domain in full, completed from reference TRBV2 and TRBJ2-7, reads EPEVTQTPSHQVTQMGQEVILRCVPISNHLYFYWYRQILGQKVEFLVSFYNNEISEKSEIFDDQFSVERPDGSNFTLKIRSTKLEDSAMYFCASSPGESGEQYFGPGTRLTVT.

The gene calls are TRBV2 and TRBJ1-2, with D hard to call. Trimming cost V 1 base and J 7 bases, with 13 bases left between them. This CDR3 is 14 amino acids long. Germline lookup yields CDR1 SNHLY and CDR2 FYNNEI. CDR3 loop: CASSEGERLGGYTF. Here the CDR3 DNA reads TGTGCCAGCAGTGAAGGGGAAAGGCTCGGTGGCTACACCTTC. Based on the CDR3 plus reference TRBV2 and TRBJ1-2, the full variable domain is EPEVTQTPSHQVTQMGQEVILRCVPISNHLYFYWYRQILGQKVEFLVSFYNNEISEKSEIFDDQFSVERPDGSNFTLKIRSTKLEDSAMYFCASSEGERLGGYTFGSGTRLTVV.

The chain recombines TRBV15 with TRBJ1-5; weak D call: TRBD1 (6 bases). Germline V gene lookup returns CDR1 LNHNV and CDR2 YYDKDF (reference sequence). V gave up 5 bases and J gave up 7 bases, with 18 bases separating them. The CDR3 loop spans 15 amino acids. The CDR3 nucleotides read TGTGCCACCAGCGGCAGACAGGTTACTCGGCAGCCCCAGCATTTT. The encoded protein is CATSGRQVTRQPQHF.

The chain links TRBV15 to TRBJ1-4; no firm D call. CDR1 and CDR2 (germline): LNHNV, YYDKDF (reference sequence). V lost 0 bases and J lost 5, with 13 bases in between. The CDR3 loop spans 16 amino acids. The CDR3 sequence is CATSRDGYGSNEKLFF. The CDR3 nucleotides read TGTGCCACCAGCAGAGATGGGTACGGTTCAAATGAAAAACTGTTTTTT.

V gene TRBV7-8 combines with J gene TRBJ1-1, with D unclear. CDR3 length: 13 amino acids. Germline-derived CDR1 and CDR2 are SGHVS and FQNEAQ. Trimming left V 2 bases short and J 0 bases short, with 4 bases between. The CDR3 loop reads CASSLLMNTEAFF. For the CDR3, the DNA is TGTGCCAGCAGCTTACTCATGAACACTGAAGCTTTCTTT.

This clone showed up just a few times. The chain couples TRBV5-4 to TRBJ2-3; TRBD2 is a possible D gene (5 bases). The V end lost 7 bases, the J end lost 1 base, and 16 bases lay between the germline ends. CDR3 size: 15 residues. Germline CDR1 SGHNT, CDR2 YYREEE (reference sequence). CDR3 residues: CASYPRLRGTDTQYF. Here the CDR3 DNA reads TGTGCCAGCTACCCTCGGCTGAGGGGCACAGATACGCAGTATTTT.

The V gene is TRBV5-4, the J gene TRBJ2-3, with TRBD1 identical over 11 bases. Germline assignment: CDR1 SGHNT and CDR2 YYREEE (reference sequence). The V and J ends lost 4 bases and 5 bases, in that order; junction bases with no gene match: 9. The CDR3 consists of 16 residues. In nucleotides, the CDR3 is TGTGCCAGCAGCGGACCGGGACAGGGGGTGAGAGATACGCAGTATTTT. It translates to CASSGPGQGVRDTQYF.